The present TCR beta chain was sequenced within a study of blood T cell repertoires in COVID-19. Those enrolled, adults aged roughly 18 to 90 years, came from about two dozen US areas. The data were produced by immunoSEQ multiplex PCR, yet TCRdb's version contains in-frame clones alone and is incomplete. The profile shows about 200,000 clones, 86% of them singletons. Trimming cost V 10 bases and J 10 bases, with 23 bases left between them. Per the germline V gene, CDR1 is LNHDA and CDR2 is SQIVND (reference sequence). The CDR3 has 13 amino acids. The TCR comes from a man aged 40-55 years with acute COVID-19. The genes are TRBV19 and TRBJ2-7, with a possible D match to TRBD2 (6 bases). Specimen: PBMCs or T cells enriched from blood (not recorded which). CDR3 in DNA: TGTGCCACCCGTAATGGTGGGACTCTGGAACAGTACTTC. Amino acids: CATRNGGTLEQYF.